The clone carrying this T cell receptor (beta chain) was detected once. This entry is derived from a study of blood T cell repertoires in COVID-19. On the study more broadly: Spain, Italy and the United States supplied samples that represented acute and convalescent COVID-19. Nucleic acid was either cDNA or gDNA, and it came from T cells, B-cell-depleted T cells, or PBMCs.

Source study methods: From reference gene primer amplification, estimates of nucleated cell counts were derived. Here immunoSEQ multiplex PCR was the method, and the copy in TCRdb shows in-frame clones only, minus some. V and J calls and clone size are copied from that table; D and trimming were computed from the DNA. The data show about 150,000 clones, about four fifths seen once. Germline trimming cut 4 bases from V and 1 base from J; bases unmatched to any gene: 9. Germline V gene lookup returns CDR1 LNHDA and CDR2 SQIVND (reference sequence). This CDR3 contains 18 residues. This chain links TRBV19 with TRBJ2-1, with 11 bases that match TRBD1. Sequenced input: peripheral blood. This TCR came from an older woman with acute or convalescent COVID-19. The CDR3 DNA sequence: TGTGCCAGTAGTAGCCTGGGACAGGGGGTCGGGTCCTACAATGAGCAGTTCTTC. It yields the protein CASSSLGQGVGSYNEQFF.